This is a list of T cell receptor beta chains from one sample in a study of blood T cell repertoires in COVID-19. The data were produced by immunoSEQ multiplex PCR, yet TCRdb's version contains in-frame clones alone and is incomplete. Of about 140,000 clones listed, about 79% were seen once; the top ten hold 2.5% to 3.5%. Sequenced material: PBMCs or T cells enriched from blood (not recorded which). All receptors come from a woman aged 45-60 years who had recovered from COVID-19. Each CDR3 is given with its conserved first and last residue. The D gene is left open where the match is weak. Only part of the rows carry a size: once, few, many, or a class if the clone is expanded.

clone_size,j_call,v_call,d_call,cdr3_aa,cdr3_nt
NA,TRBJ1-1,TRBV11-3,TRBD1,CASSPTGRQGEAFF,TGTGCCAGCAGCCCGACGGGGCGACAGGGGGAAGCTTTCTTT
NA,TRBJ2-6,TRBV5-4,TRBD1,CASSLGDRREGGANVLTF,TGTGCCAGCAGCTTGGGGGACAGGAGGGAAGGAGGGGCCAACGTCCTGACTTTC
NA,TRBJ1-5,TRBV6-6,TRBD1,CASSSQRDRGQPQHF,TGTGCCAGCAGTTCACAAAGGGACAGGGGTCAGCCCCAGCATTTT
NA,TRBJ2-3,TRBV23-1,TRBD1,CASSQSVRGSSTDTQYF,TGCGCCAGCAGTCAATCCGTCAGGGGGTCGAGCACAGATACGCAGTATTTT
NA,TRBJ2-1,TRBV6-5,TRBD2,CASGGRIPRDEQFF,TGTGCCAGCGGCGGGAGGATTCCACGGGATGAGCAGTTCTTC
NA,TRBJ2-1,TRBV3-1/TRBV3-2,TRBD2,CASSLRASGSTNEQFF,TGTGCCAGCAGCCTCCGGGCTAGCGGGAGTACCAATGAGCAGTTCTTC
NA,TRBJ1-2,TRBV7-9,NA,CASSSPRGGWDYGYTF,TGTGCCAGCAGCTCACCTCGTGGGGGGTGGGACTATGGCTACACCTTC
NA,TRBJ1-1,TRBV27,TRBD1,CASSSLRTGKNTEAFF,TGTGCCAGCAGTTCCCTCCGGACAGGAAAGAACACTGAAGCTTTCTTT
NA,TRBJ2-3,TRBV28,TRBD2,CASRYAAGSGTQYF,TGTGCCAGCAGATACGCAGCGGGGAGCGGTACGCAGTATTTT
few,TRBJ2-1,TRBV6-2/TRBV6-3,NA,CASSYDPGGLTYNEQFF,TGTGCCAGCAGTTACGACCCCGGAGGACTAACCTACAATGAGCAGTTCTTC
NA,TRBJ1-1,TRBV28,NA,CASSPPQGGSAEAFF,TGTGCCAGCAGTCCCCCCCAGGGAGGGTCCGCTGAAGCTTTCTTT
NA,TRBJ2-3,TRBV7-9,TRBD1,CASSPDRDTDTQYF,TGTGCCAGCAGTCCCGACAGGGACACAGATACGCAGTATTTT
NA,TRBJ2-2,TRBV2,NA,CASRPGEIGELFF,TGTGCCAGCAGACCAGGGGAGATCGGGGAGCTGTTTTTT
NA,TRBJ1-6,TRBV25-1,TRBD1,CASSGLTGDSSPLHF,TGTGCCAGCAGTGGACTCACAGGGGATAGTTCACCCCTCCACTTT
NA,TRBJ2-3,TRBV5-4,TRBD2,CASSSSGSIADTQYF,TGTGCCAGCAGCAGTAGCGGGAGCATCGCAGATACGCAGTATTTT
NA,TRBJ2-5,TRBV19,TRBD2,CASSIDGTSGSETQYF,TGTGCCAGTAGTATCGATGGAACTAGCGGGAGTGAGACCCAGTACTTC
NA,TRBJ2-6,TRBV19,NA,CASSMQQTGANVLTF,TGTGCCAGTAGTATGCAACAAACTGGGGCCAACGTCCTGACTTTC
NA,TRBJ1-2,TRBV29-1,TRBD1,CSVVPDRINYGYTF,TGCAGCGTTGTCCCGGACAGGATTAACTATGGCTACACCTTC
NA,TRBJ2-3,TRBV11-3,TRBD2,CASSLTSGGARVTDTQYF,TGTGCCAGCAGCTTAACTAGCGGGGGGGCCAGGGTAACAGATACGCAGTATTTT
once,TRBJ1-1,TRBV13,TRBD1,CASNKRGDSTEAFF,TGTGCCAGCAACAAAAGGGGGGACAGCACTGAAGCTTTCTTT